These 15 T cell receptor beta chains came from one sample sequenced in a study of T cells in Graves' hyperthyroidism and ophthalmopathy (dated by TCRdb to between 2017 and 2020). Libraries were constructed by multiplex PCR. Sequenced on an Illumina HiSeq 2000. The TCR beta CDR3 regions were amplified from RNA transcripts. For the first round of RT-PCR on the TCR CDR3, the HTBI primer set was used together with the Qiagen OneStep RT-PCR kit. TCRdb's own reprocessing of the public reads used fastp at Q25 and MiXCR and kept productive beta chains. Rows with a matching CDR3 protein are joined into one entry that keeps the most common DNA and genes. A total of more than 300,000 distinct CDR3 sequences appear in this sample, about a sixth of them only once. The ten largest make up 34% of the sample. Sequenced sample: blood. The receptors here all came from a woman under 40 with Graves' hyperthyroidism that later progressed to Graves' ophthalmopathy.

On this clonotype itself: Relative to the germline gene, one junction end is altered; a read error may explain this. The V and J genes are TRBV18 and TRBJ2-5, with TRBD2 matching over 7 bases. Germline V CDR1 and CDR2: KGHSH, LQKENI. This CDR3 has 17 amino acids. The CDR3, as DNA: TGTGCCAGCTCACCAACCGTCTTTAGCGGGCTTATAGAGGCCCAGTACTTC. Protein product: CASSPTVFSGLIEAQYF.

This clonotype was found a few times. The chain joins TRBV28 to TRBJ1-1, with D maybe TRBD1 (5 bases). CDR1 MDHEN and CDR2 SYDVKM come from the germline V gene. V was cut by 5 bases and J by 0 bases, with 13 bases left in between. CDR3 size: 15 residues. DNA for the CDR3: TGTGCCAGCAGTCCGATCGACAGAGTGAACACTGAAGCTTTCTTT. This gives the protein CASSPIDRVNTEAFF.

This clonotype was found many times. The chain joins TRBV6-2 or TRBV6-3 to TRBJ1-4; 10 nucleotides agree with TRBD1. The CDR3 loop spans 14 amino acids. The germline gives CDR1 MNHEY, CDR2 SVGEGT. V dropped 4 bases and J dropped 7; count of bases not matched to a gene: 3. CDR3 nucleotide sequence: TGTGCCAGCAGTTCAGACAGGGGGCGTGAAAAACTGTTTTTT. It translates to CASSSDRGREKLFF.

This clonotype was counted a few times. The rearrangement uses TRBV13 and TRBJ2-7; 8 nucleotides line up with TRBD1. CDR1 and CDR2 from the germline V gene are PRHDT and FYEKMQ (reference sequence). The V segment lost 4 bases and the J segment 2 bases; nucleotides outside the gene matches: 7. CDR3 length: 15 residues. The chain's CDR3 is CASSSTGGRAYEQYF. In DNA, the CDR3 is TGTGCCAGCAGCTCCACAGGGGGTCGGGCCTACGAGCAGTACTTC.

This clonotype has a handful of counts. The genes are TRBV7-9 and TRBJ2-5; D not resolved. The V and J ends lost 3 bases and 7 bases respectively, with 24 bases between them. Per germline, CDR1 SEHNR and CDR2 FQNEAQ (reference sequence). The CDR3 loop spans 17 amino acids. CDR3 sequence (DNA): TGTGCCAGCAGCTTTCACTCGGAAACACCCCCCCGAGGGACCCAGTACTTC. Its translation: CASSFHSETPPRGTQYF.

In this sample, this clonotype turned up many times. This chain links TRBV20-1 with TRBJ1-6; TRBD1 matches at 7 bases. The CDR3 contains 16 residues. The germline CDR1 and CDR2 sequences are DFQATT and SNEGSKA (reference sequence). V shed 0 bases, J shed 10 bases, and the junction held 12 bases outside the gene matches. This CDR3 is CSARDFQQGDRSPLHF. CDR3 DNA: TGCAGTGCTAGAGATTTTCAGCAGGGGGATCGGTCACCCCTCCACTTT.

This clonotype was counted many times. The rearrangement uses TRBV20-1 and TRBJ1-4; D remains unclear. There are 15 residues in the CDR3. V was clipped by 0 bases and J by 4 bases, with 12 bases between them. The V gene's germline CDR1 is DFQATT and CDR2 SNEGSKA (reference sequence). The CDR3 DNA follows: TGCAGTGCTAGAGATGATGCACGGATTAATGAAAAACTGTTTTTT. This codes for CSARDDARINEKLFF.

This clonotype was picked up many times. The V and J genes are TRBV20-1 and TRBJ2-5; D is possibly TRBD1 (6 bases). Germline V lookup: CDR1 DFQATT, CDR2 SNEGSKA (reference sequence). The V and J ends lost 1 base and 1 base respectively, with 13 bases between them. This CDR3 is 15 amino acids long. The CDR3 region has the DNA TGCAGTGCTAGAGCGCTCACAGGGCCCCAAGAGACCCAGTACTTC. This translates into CSARALTGPQETQYF.

J is TRBJ2-7 and V is TRBV5-1, with TRBD2 matching 7 bases. Germline V gene lookup returns CDR1 SGHRS and CDR2 YFSETQ. Trimming cost V 0 bases and J 5 bases; bases outside gene matches: 8. The CDR3 has 15 amino acids. The CDR3 sequence is CASSLVAGASNEQYF. CDR3 bases: TGCGCCAGCAGCTTGGTTGCGGGAGCGAGTAACGAGCAGTACTTC. The full variable domain, its missing parts supplied by reference TRBV5-1 and TRBJ2-7, is KAGVTQTPRYLIKTRGQQVTLSCSPISGHRSVSWYQQTPGQGLQFLFEYFSETQRNKGNFPGRFSGRQFSNSRSEMNVSTLELGDSALYLCASSLVAGASNEQYFGPGTRLTVT.

The chain uses TRBV27 and TRBJ2-7; D perhaps matches TRBD1 (5 bases). Germline loops: CDR1 MNHEY, CDR2 SMNVEV (reference sequence). Trimming pared 3 bases from V and 2 bases from J, leaving 8 bases between. CDR3 length: 13 residues. The CDR3 reads CASSFGHAYEQYF. Written as DNA, the CDR3 is TGTGCCAGCAGTTTCGGACATGCCTACGAGCAGTACTTC.

This clonotype was seen many times. The chain uses TRBV10-3 and TRBJ2-1, with D tentatively TRBD1 (7 bases). This CDR3 region has 15 residues. V was clipped by 2 bases and J by 8 bases, with 16 bases between them. Germline V CDR1 and CDR2: ENHRY, SYGVKD. DNA for the CDR3: TGTGCCATCAGTGAGATGGCAGGGGGAGGTTATGAGCAGTTCTTC. Translating gives CAISEMAGGGYEQFF.

In its sample, this clonotype was seen a few times. V gene TRBV5-1 combines with J gene TRBJ2-2; 11 nucleotides match TRBD2. The CDR3 is 17 amino acids. The J segment lost 9 bases and the V segment lost 3 bases, leaving 13 bases of the junction unmatched. The V gene's germline CDR1 is SGHRS and CDR2 YFSETQ. The CDR3 sequence is CASSYSFALAGDRELFF. In DNA, the CDR3 is TGCGCCAGCAGCTACAGCTTCGCACTAGCGGGAGATAGGGAGCTGTTTTTT.

A note on this clonotype: A clone one base away is much larger, so this may be a read error. The V call is TRBV14, the J call TRBJ2-3; TRBD2 might be the D (6 bases). Trimming pared 1 base from V and 4 bases from J, leaving 15 bases between. Germline V gene sequence: CDR1 SGHDN, CDR2 FVKESK. CDR3 length: 16 amino acids. The CDR3 DNA reads TGTGCCAGCAGCCAAGCCTGGCGGGGTGGCGCAGATACGCAGTATTTT. Translating gives CASSQAWRGGADTQYF.

This clonotype was recorded at least ten times. This sequence joins TRBV6-1 and TRBJ1-2, with 8 bases identical to TRBD1. Per germline, CDR1 MNHNS and CDR2 SASEGT. V shed 7 bases and J 6 bases; nucleotides not matched to a gene: 16. The CDR3 has 16 amino acids. DNA of the CDR3: TGTGCCAGCACCGCCGGCTTAGGACAGGGAGCGGATGGCTACACCTTC. It codes for CASTAGLGQGADGYTF.

This clonotype appeared a few times. The CDR3 bases are TGTGCCAGCAGCTCTTATACGACTAGCGGGGGGGCCGAGGACATTCAGTACTTC. This sequence encodes CASSSYTTSGGAEDIQYF. This sequence joins TRBV5-5 and TRBJ2-4; TRBD2 aligns across 14 bases. V lost 3 bases, J lost 8 bases, and 13 bases stayed unmatched. There are 18 residues in the CDR3. The germline V gene has CDR1 SGHKS and CDR2 YYEKEE (reference sequence).